These 17 T cell receptor beta chains came from one sample sequenced in a study of cytomegalovirus exposure and HLA in healthy donors. With 60 Vbeta and 13 Jbeta primers, the PCR was carried out. Profiling relied on immunoSEQ multiplex PCR, and the TCRdb table lists in-frame clones only, not all of them. The table records hundreds of thousands of clones, roughly 88% of them present only once. Input material: PBMCs. The receptor source for this set is a boy aged 2 to 10 in good health and CMV-seronegative.

The J gene is TRBJ1-2, the V gene TRBV20-1; no definite D call. Germline loops: CDR1 DFQATT, CDR2 SNEGSKA (reference sequence). V gave up 3 bases and J gave up 8 bases, with 10 bases separating them. CDR3 length equals 11 residues. CDR3 DNA: TGCAGTGCTAGCGGGAGGGAAGGCTACACCTTC. Protein product: CSASGREGYTF.

The gene calls are TRBV7-6 and TRBJ2-7; TRBD1 aligns across 7 bases. The CDR3 covers 14 residues. V shed 3 bases and J 5 bases; nucleotides not matched to a gene: 7. Germline CDR1 SGHVS, CDR2 FNYEAQ. For the CDR3, the DNA is TGTGCCAGCAGCTTTGGCGACAGGGTAAACGAGCAGTACTTC. It translates to CASSFGDRVNEQYF. Using reference TRBV7-6 and TRBJ2-7 for the parts outside the CDR3, the full variable domain is GAGVSQSPRYKVTKRGQDVALRCDPISGHVSLYWYRQALGQGPEFLTYFNYEAQQDKSGLPNDRFSAERPEGSISTLTIQRTEQRDSAMYRCASSFGDRVNEQYFGPGTRLTVT.

The chain uses TRBV28 and TRBJ2-7; 10 nucleotides align to TRBD1. The V gene end was trimmed by 5 bases and the J gene end by 5 bases; junction bases not matched to a gene: 9. This CDR3 has 15 residues. Germline lookup yields CDR1 MDHEN and CDR2 SYDVKM. For the CDR3, the DNA is TGTGCCAGCAGTACTCCGGGACAGGGGATAGACGAGCAGTACTTC. This encodes CASSTPGQGIDEQYF. The variable domain in full, with the rest retrieved from reference TRBV28 and TRBJ2-7, is DVKVTQSSRYLVKRTGEKVFLECVQDMDHENMFWYRQDPGLGLRLIYFSYDVKMKEKGDIPEGYSVSREKKERFSLILESASTNQTSMYLCASSTPGQGIDEQYFGPGTRLTVT.

The CDR3 here is CASSYTDITEAFF. The CDR3 nucleotides read TGTGCCAGCAGTTACACAGACATAACTGAAGCTTTCTTT. The genes are TRBV6-5 and TRBJ1-1; D gene uncertain. The V end was cut by 2 bases, the J end by 5 bases, with 9 bases between. This CDR3 has 13 residues. The germline V gene encodes CDR1 MNHEY and CDR2 SVGAGI.

This rearrangement joins TRBV5-4 to TRBJ1-6; weak D call: TRBD1 (5 bases). Germline loops: CDR1 SGHNT, CDR2 YYREEE (reference sequence). Trimming removed 1 base at V and 5 bases at J, with 10 bases between. CDR3 length: 15 residues. CDR3 amino acids: CASSLSGRDNSPLHF. The CDR3 DNA sequence: TGTGCCAGCAGCTTGTCAGGGAGGGATAATTCACCCCTCCACTTT.

The J gene is TRBJ2-7, the V gene TRBV2; perhaps TRBD2 as D (6 bases). Trimming took off 8 bases at V and 0 bases at J, with 14 bases between the two ends. The CDR3 length is 14 residues. Germline lookup yields CDR1 SNHLY and CDR2 FYNNEI. The CDR3 protein is CASGSGLSSYEQYF. Written as DNA, the CDR3 is TGTGCCAGCGGGTCGGGACTCAGCTCCTACGAGCAGTACTTC.

V usage is TRBV5-4 and J usage is TRBJ2-7; D is possibly TRBD2 (7 bases). Trimming removed 1 base from V and 4 bases from J, with 24 bases in between. Germline assignment: CDR1 SGHNT and CDR2 YYREEE (reference sequence). CDR3 length equals 18 residues. The CDR3 loop is CASSLMGIRGRGTYEQYF. CDR3 nucleotides: TGTGCCAGCAGCTTGATGGGGATTCGCGGGCGGGGGACATACGAGCAGTACTTC.

The chain employs TRBV11-2 and TRBJ2-4; 9 bases map to TRBD1. Germline-derived CDR1 and CDR2 are SGHAT and FQNNGV. This CDR3 is 15 amino acids long. V lost 5 bases to trimming and J lost 6 bases; unmatched junction nucleotides: 8. The CDR3, as DNA: TGTGCCAGCAGCCTTGGACAGGGGAGGTCAAACATTCAGTACTTC. Encoded protein: CASSLGQGRSNIQYF.

The chain couples TRBV19 to TRBJ1-1, with 9 bases that match TRBD1. This CDR3 has 15 amino acids. Germline V gives CDR1 LNHDA, CDR2 SQIVND (reference sequence). V dropped 5 bases and J dropped 1; count of bases not matched to a gene: 5. CDR3 in DNA: TGTGCCAGTAGTCCTAGACAGGGGGGGAACACTGAAGCTTTCTTT. Translated, it gives CASSPRQGGNTEAFF. Full variable domain (rest looked up from reference TRBV19 and TRBJ1-1): DGGITQSPKYLFRKEGQNVTLSCEQNLNHDAMYWYRQDPGQGLRLIYYSQIVNDFQKGDIAEGYSVSREKKESFPLTVTSAQKNPTAFYLCASSPRQGGNTEAFFGQGTRLTVV.

The chain has TRBV7-2 and TRBJ1-5, with 9 bases matching TRBD1. V trimming: 4 bases; J trimming: 0 bases; junction bases outside the gene matches: 4. The CDR3 totals 16 residues. Germline-derived CDR1 and CDR2 are SGHTA and FQGNSA. CDR3: CASSSDRGNSNQPQHF. The CDR3 DNA reads TGTGCCAGCAGCTCCGACAGGGGGAATAGCAATCAGCCCCAGCATTTT.

The CDR3 bases are TGTGCCAGCAGTGAAGAGGGGACTAGCGGGCCGACCTACGAGCAGTACTTC. This translates into CASSEEGTSGPTYEQYF. V is TRBV6-1 and J is TRBJ2-7; 12 nucleotides align to TRBD2. The V gene's germline CDR1 is MNHNS and CDR2 SASEGT. This CDR3 has 17 amino acids. The V gene end was trimmed by 1 base and the J gene end by 2 bases; junction bases not matched to a gene: 6.

The genes are TRBV19 and TRBJ2-6; no reliable D call. Germline V CDR1 and CDR2: LNHDA, SQIVND (reference sequence). The length of the CDR3 is 14 residues. V lost 4 bases, J lost 2 bases, and 6 bases lay in between. The CDR3 DNA reads TGTGCCAGTAGTACTGTTACTGGGGCCAACGTCCTGACTTTC. This translates into CASSTVTGANVLTF.

The chain joins TRBV7-2 to TRBJ2-3, with TRBD2 matching over 14 bases. In germline, CDR1 is SGHTA, CDR2 FQGNSA. The V segment lost 0 bases and the J segment 4 bases; nucleotides outside the gene matches: 6. The length of the CDR3 is 18 residues. The CDR3 DNA reads TGTGCCAGCAGCTTAGCACGACTAGCGGGGGGGTATGCAGATACGCAGTATTTT. It translates to CASSLARLAGGYADTQYF.

V gene TRBV5-4 combines with J gene TRBJ2-7, with 8 bases aligning to TRBD1. V lost 0 bases to trimming and J lost 0 bases; unmatched junction nucleotides: 8. The CDR3 is 17 residues long. Germline V gene lookup returns CDR1 SGHNT and CDR2 YYREEE (reference sequence). CDR3 DNA sequence: TGTGCCAGCAGCTTGGCCGCTGGAACAGGGGGCTCCTACGAGCAGTACTTC. This gives the protein CASSLAAGTGGSYEQYF.

The rearrangement uses TRBV7-2 and TRBJ2-4, with D possibly being TRBD2 (6 bases). Trimming left V 2 bases short and J 3 bases short, with 20 bases between. The CDR3 spans 18 residues. CDR1 SGHTA and CDR2 FQGNSA come from the germline V gene. The CDR3 here is CASSLFFRGLRGKNIQYF. CDR3 coding DNA: TGTGCCAGCAGCTTATTCTTTCGGGGACTCCGCGGCAAAAACATTCAGTACTTC.

This sequence joins TRBV6-1 and TRBJ1-2; 7 bases align to TRBD1. With 4 bases clipped from V and 4 bases from J, the junction kept 6 bases outside the gene matches. Germline-derived CDR1 and CDR2 are MNHNS and SASEGT. The CDR3 covers 14 residues. CDR3 sequence: CASSAGTVSYGYTF. As DNA, the CDR3 is TGTGCCAGCAGTGCCGGGACAGTTAGCTATGGCTACACCTTC.

The chain uses TRBV30 and TRBJ2-1; a weak D match, TRBD1 (5 bases). The V gene's germline CDR1 is GTSNPN and CDR2 SVGIG (reference sequence). The CDR3 has 14 amino acids. V shed 2 bases and J shed 6 bases, with 14 bases lying between them. The CDR3 sequence: CAWSRGEWVNEQFF. The CDR3 DNA reads TGTGCCTGGAGTAGGGGTGAGTGGGTCAATGAGCAGTTCTTC.